The clone carrying this T cell receptor beta chain was seen a handful of times. The sample belongs to a study of identical twins' blood T cells. Trimming stripped 1 base from V and 7 bases from J, with 12 bases between. Per germline, CDR1 SGHNT and CDR2 YYREEE (reference sequence). This CDR3 is 14 amino acids long. Via MiXCR, TCRdb re-called the 5' RACE reads, giving one row per CDR3 protein. The sample consists of a few hundred thousand distinct CDR3 sequences, roughly 30% of them appearing once. This clonotype originated in a woman aged 18-50 years in good health. The chain links TRBV5-4 to TRBJ2-1, with TRBD2 as a possible D gene (5 bases). What was sequenced was PBMCs. In DNA, the CDR3 is TGTGCCAGCAGCTTGCGAGGGCGCAAAAATGAGCAGTTCTTC. Amino acid sequence: CASSLRGRKNEQFF.